These T cell receptor beta chains were read from a single sample in a study of CD8 T cells in Susac syndrome. TCRdb called the immunoSEQ multiplex PCR reads again in MiXCR, with one record for every CDR3 protein. The sample holds 300,000 to 350,000 distinct CDR3 sequences, about 91% seen once. What was sequenced was CD4+ T cells from PBMCs. Receptors originate from a human donor with multiple sclerosis. The CDR3 runs from the conserved cysteine through the conserved F or W. The order of the fields is J gene, CDR3 length, D gene, clone size, V gene, CDR3 protein, CDR3 DNA. D genes are given only for firm matches. Clone size is shown for a subset of rows, as once, few, many or a class of expanded clone.

TRBJ2-3 | 13 | . | . | TRBV7-7 | CASSPLVVDTQYF | TGTGCTAGCAGCCCATTAGTAGTAGATACGCAGTATTTT
TRBJ2-1 | 14 | TRBD2 | . | TRBV29-1 | CSVVGLAGNNEQFF | TGCAGCGTGGTGGGACTAGCGGGCAACAATGAGCAGTTCTTC
TRBJ2-4 | 16 | . | . | TRBV5-1 | CASSLEGGAGGDIQYF | TGCGCCAGCAGCTTGGAGGGGGGGGCCGGAGGAGACATTCAGTACTTC
TRBJ1-1 | 13 | TRBD1 | . | TRBV30 | CAWVKTGGTEAFF | TGTGCCTGGGTTAAGACAGGGGGCACTGAAGCTTTCTTT
TRBJ2-3 | 13 | TRBD1 | few | TRBV7-2 | CASTRDRGNTQYF | TGTGCCAGTACCCGGGACAGGGGTAATACGCAGTATTTT
TRBJ2-3 | 13 | . | . | TRBV20-1 | CSARYGSTDTQYF | TGCAGTGCTAGATACGGCAGCACAGATACGCAGTATTTT
TRBJ2-4 | 15 | . | . | TRBV24-1 | CATSDPGTGKNIQYF | TGTGCCACCAGTGATCCCGGGACGGGAAAAAACATTCAGTACTTC
TRBJ1-3 | 12 | . | few | TRBV30 | CASSDSGNTIYF | TGTGCCTCGTCAGACTCTGGAAACACCATATATTTT
TRBJ2-7 | 15 | . | once | TRBV7-9 | CASSPPSTSMGGLAF | TGTGCCAGCAGCCCACCCTCGACTAGCATGGGGGGCCTTGCGTTC
TRBJ2-5 | 14 | TRBD2 | . | TRBV11-2 | CASSSTRGVETQYF | TGTGCCAGCAGCTCTACCCGGGGGGTAGAGACCCAGTACTTC
TRBJ1-2 | 17 | TRBD1 | . | TRBV20-1 | CSGYQILTGDRSYGYTF | TGCAGTGGGTATCAGATCCTCACGGGGGACAGAAGCTATGGCTACACCTTC
TRBJ2-3 | 15 | . | . | TRBV3-1 | CASSQYRSGTDTQYF | TGTGCCAGCAGCCAATACCGTTCCGGCACAGATACGCAGTATTTT
TRBJ1-1 | 14 | . | . | TRBV18 | CASSPPATNTEAFF | TGTGCCAGCTCACCACCGGCCACGAACACTGAAGCTTTCTTT
TRBJ1-1 | 17 | . | . | TRBV7-9 | CASSLMFVRESNTEAFF | TGTGCCAGCAGCTTAATGTTTGTTCGGGAGTCGAACACTGAAGCTTTCTTT
TRBJ2-7 | 14 | . | . | TRBV25-1 | CASSPREPSYEQYF | TGTGCCAGCAGCCCCCGGGAGCCGTCCTACGAGCAGTACTTC
TRBJ2-3 | 15 | . | . | TRBV24-1 | CATSDPNRPTDTQYF | TGTGCCACCAGTGACCCCAATAGACCGACAGATACGCAGTATTTT
TRBJ2-1 | 16 | . | . | TRBV7-2 | CASSLNGGVGGNEQFF | TGTGCCAGCAGCTTAAATGGCGGGGTGGGGGGCAATGAGCAGTTCTTC
TRBJ1-5 | 13 | . | . | TRBV19 | CASSMGNNQPQHF | TGTGCCAGTAGTATGGGGAACAATCAGCCCCAGCATTTT
TRBJ2-5 | 15 | . | . | TRBV6-5 | CASSDLGGGQETQYF | TGTGCCAGCTCCGACCTGGGAGGGGGGCAAGAGACCCAGTACTTC
TRBJ2-4 | 14 | TRBD2 | . | TRBV19 | CASSIGEGRNIQYF | TGTGCCAGTAGTATTGGGGAGGGCAGAAACATTCAGTACTTC
TRBJ2-5 | 14 | . | once | TRBV21-1 | CASSEGTDQETQYF | TGTGCCAGCAGCGAAGGGACAGACCAAGAGACCCAGTACTTC
TRBJ2-5 | 15 | . | . | TRBV15 | CATSRDRASYETQYF | TGTGCCACCAGCAGAGATCGGGCTAGTTACGAGACCCAGTACTTC
TRBJ1-1 | 17 | . | once | TRBV7-9 | CASSLGLPAVMNTEAFF | TGTGCCAGCAGCTTAGGACTCCCTGCGGTTATGAACACTGAAGCTTTCTTT
TRBJ2-5 | 13 | . | . | TRBV20-1 | CSARDVGLETQYF | TGCAGTGCTAGAGACGTGGGGCTGGAGACCCAGTACTTC
TRBJ2-3 | 15 | TRBD2 | once | TRBV7-3 | CASSARGGGTDTQYF | TGTGCCAGCAGCGCACGCGGGGGGGGCACAGATACGCAGTATTTT
TRBJ1-1 | 16 | TRBD1 | once | TRBV29-1 | CSVSTPRQGTNTEAFF | TGCAGCGTCTCGACCCCCCGACAGGGTACGAACACTGAAGCTTTCTTT
TRBJ2-5 | 16 | TRBD1 | . | TRBV7-3 | CASSLGPAGTGETQYF | TGTGCCAGCAGCTTAGGGCCAGCAGGGACAGGGGAGACCCAGTACTTC
TRBJ1-6 | 13 | . | . | TRBV10-3 | CAITRDSGSPLHF | TGTGCCATCACTCGGGATTCAGGGTCACCCCTCCACTTT
TRBJ2-2 | 11 | . | . | TRBV6-6 | CASTWAGELFF | TGTGCCAGCACGTGGGCCGGGGAGCTGTTTTTT
TRBJ1-1 | 15 | . | . | TRBV7-6 | CASSQNGGPNTEAFF | TGTGCCAGCAGTCAGAATGGGGGGCCGAACACTGAAGCTTTCTTT
TRBJ1-5 | 16 | . | . | TRBV6-5 | CASSSGQLYSNQPQHF | TGTGCCAGCAGTTCCGGACAGCTTTATAGCAATCAGCCCCAGCATTTT
TRBJ2-1 | 13 | TRBD2 | . | TRBV6-4 | CASSEESGGEQFF | TGTGCCAGCAGTGAGGAGAGCGGGGGCGAGCAGTTCTTC
TRBJ2-3 | 12 | . | . | TRBV6-1 | CASTQSTDTQYF | TGTGCCAGCACCCAGAGCACAGATACGCAGTATTTT
TRBJ1-3 | 15 | . | . | TRBV6-6 | CASRPSRRSGNTIYF | TGTGCCAGCAGACCTTCCCGCAGATCTGGAAACACCATATATTTT
TRBJ1-1 | 17 | . | once | TRBV12-3/TRBV12-4 | CASSLGGPGWANTEAFF | TGTGCCAGCAGTTTAGGGGGGCCAGGTTGGGCGAACACTGAAGCTTTCTTT
TRBJ2-2 | 15 | . | . | TRBV3-1 | CASSDRGLGTGELFF | TGTGCCAGCAGCGACCGGGGGCTGGGCACCGGGGAGCTGTTTTTT
TRBJ2-2 | 13 | . | . | TRBV5-1 | CASSLESAGSCFF | .
TRBJ1-1 | 18 | TRBD1 | . | TRBV4-2 | CASSPTPQAYRGNTEAFF | TGTGCCAGCAGCCCTACGCCCCAGGCGTACAGGGGTAACACTGAAGCTTTCTTT
TRBJ1-5 | 14 | TRBD1 | . | TRBV20-1 | CSAPDRGRNQPQHF | TGCAGTGCTCCTGACAGGGGTCGCAATCAGCCCCAGCATTTT
TRBJ1-2 | 14 | . | . | TRBV2 | CASQPNDGNYGYTF | TGTGCCAGCCAGCCAAACGACGGCAACTATGGCTACACCTTC